This entry describes one TCR beta chain. Its matching antigen is unknown. Sequenced by immunoSEQ multiplex PCR; TCRdb stores in-frame clones only, minus some. The sample has 45,000 to 55,000 clones, about 80% seen once. This entry comes from a study of PD-1 blockade in classical Hodgkin lymphoma. The time point was: cycle 4 day 1 (C4D1), after about 6 weeks of nivolumab. Brentuximab vedotin exposure varied, and every patient relapsed after autologous stem cell transplantation. Study-level results: The diversity seen at baseline in complete responders resembled that of newly diagnosed patients. It was CD4+ TCR diversity, not CD8+, that rose significantly by C4D1. Repertoire differences lack defined causes, possibly disease activity or prior therapy. Nivolumab starters within 1 year of ASCT were excluded.

Trimming took 0 bases from V and 7 from J, leaving 8 bases between them. Germline CDR1 MGHRA, CDR2 YSYEKL. CDR3 size: 13 residues. The J gene is TRBJ2-3, the V gene TRBV4-1; D is unclear. The source of this sequence is a human donor with classical Hodgkin lymphoma. The sequenced sample was peripheral blood mononuclear cells (PBMCs), obtained before the fourth cycle of nivolumab. CDR3 protein: CASSQETGNTQYF. CDR3 sequence (DNA): TGCGCCAGCAGCCAAGAAACTGGTAATACGCAGTATTTT.